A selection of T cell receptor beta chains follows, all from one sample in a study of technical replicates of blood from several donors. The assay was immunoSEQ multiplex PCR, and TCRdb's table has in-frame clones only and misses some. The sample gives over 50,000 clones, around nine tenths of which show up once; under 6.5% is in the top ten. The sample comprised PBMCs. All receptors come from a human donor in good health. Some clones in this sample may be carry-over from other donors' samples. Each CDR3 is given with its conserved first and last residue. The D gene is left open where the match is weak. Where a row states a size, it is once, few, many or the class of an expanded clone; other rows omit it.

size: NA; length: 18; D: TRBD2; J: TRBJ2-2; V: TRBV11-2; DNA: TGTGCCAGCAGCTTATACACAGGGACTAGCGGGAGAATCGGGGAGCTGTTTTTT; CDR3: CASSLYTGTSGRIGELFF
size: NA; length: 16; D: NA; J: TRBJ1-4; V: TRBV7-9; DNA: TGTGCCAGCAGCCGAGCCCAGGGCGCAACTAATGAAAAACTGTTTTTT; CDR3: CASSRAQGATNEKLFF
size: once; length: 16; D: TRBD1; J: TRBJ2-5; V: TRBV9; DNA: TGTGCCAGCAGCGCGAGGCCTAACAGGGGCCAAGAGACCCAGTACTTC; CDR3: CASSARPNRGQETQYF
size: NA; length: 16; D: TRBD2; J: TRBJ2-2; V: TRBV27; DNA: TGTGCCAGCAGACAGAAGACGGGGGGAAACACCGGGGAGCTGTTTTTT; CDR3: CASRQKTGGNTGELFF
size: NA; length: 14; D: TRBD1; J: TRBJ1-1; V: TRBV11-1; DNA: TGTGCCAGCAGCTTAACGATAGGGGGCCGGGGAGCTTTCTTT; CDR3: CASSLTIGGRGAFF
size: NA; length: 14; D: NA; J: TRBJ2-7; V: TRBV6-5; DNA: TGTGCCAGCAGCGGACGTGAGGGGGGGCGGGAGCAGTACTTC; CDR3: CASSGREGGREQYF
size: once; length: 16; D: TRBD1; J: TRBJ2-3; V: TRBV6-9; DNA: TGTGCCAGCAGTTATCGGACAGGGTCTAGGTCAGATACGCAGTATTTT; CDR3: CASSYRTGSRSDTQYF
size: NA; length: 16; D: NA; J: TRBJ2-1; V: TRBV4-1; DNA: TGCGCCAGCAGCCAACCGCTGAAGCTCTCCTACAATGAGCAGTTCTTC; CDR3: CASSQPLKLSYNEQFF
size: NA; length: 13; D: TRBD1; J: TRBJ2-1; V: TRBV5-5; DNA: TGTGCCAGCAGCGAGGACAGGGGGAATGAGCAGTTCTTC; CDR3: CASSEDRGNEQFF
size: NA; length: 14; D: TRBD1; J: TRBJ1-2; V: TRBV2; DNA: TGTGCCAGCACTGGACAGGGCCCTCTCTATGGCTACACCTTC; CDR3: CASTGQGPLYGYTF
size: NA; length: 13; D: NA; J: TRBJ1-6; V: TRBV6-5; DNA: TGTGCCAGCAGACCCCCAGGGTTGTCACCCCTCCACTTT; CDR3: CASRPPGLSPLHF
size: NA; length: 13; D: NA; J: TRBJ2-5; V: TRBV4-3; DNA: TGCGCCAGCGCGTCGGTGTACCAAGAGACCCAGTACTTC; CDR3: CASASVYQETQYF
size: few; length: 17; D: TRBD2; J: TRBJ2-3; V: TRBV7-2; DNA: TGTGCCAGCAGCACGAGGACTAGCGGGAGGGGCACAGATACGCAGTATTTT; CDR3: CASSTRTSGRGTDTQYF
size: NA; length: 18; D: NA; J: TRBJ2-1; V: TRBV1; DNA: TGCACCAGCAGCCAAGATCGTTCAGGGTCAGCGCGCCGGGATGAGCAGTTCTTC; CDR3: CTSSQDRSGSARRDEQFF
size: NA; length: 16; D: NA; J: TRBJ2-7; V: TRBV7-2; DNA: TGTGCCAGCAGCTTAGATTCCGCGACACCTACCTACGAGCAGTACTTC; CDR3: CASSLDSATPTYEQYF
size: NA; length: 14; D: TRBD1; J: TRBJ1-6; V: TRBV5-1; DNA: TGCGCCAGCAGCCCGGACAGGTTAAATTCACCCCTCCACTTT; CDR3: CASSPDRLNSPLHF
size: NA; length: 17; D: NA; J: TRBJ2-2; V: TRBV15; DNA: TGTGCCACCAGCAGAGATGGCAGGTCCACAGGGACCGGGGAGCTGTTTTTT; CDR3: CATSRDGRSTGTGELFF
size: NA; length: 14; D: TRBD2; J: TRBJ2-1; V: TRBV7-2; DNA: TGTGCCAGCGGATCGACTAGCGCCTCTACGAAGCAGTTCTTC; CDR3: CASGSTSASTKQFF
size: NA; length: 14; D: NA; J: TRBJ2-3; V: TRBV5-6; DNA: TGTGCCAGCAGCTGGGACACTCGCACAGATACGCAGTATTTT; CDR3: CASSWDTRTDTQYF
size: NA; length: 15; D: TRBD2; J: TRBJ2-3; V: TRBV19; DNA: TGTGCCAGTAGTGTGGGGGGGGGTTATACAGATACGCAGTATTTT; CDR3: CASSVGGGYTDTQYF
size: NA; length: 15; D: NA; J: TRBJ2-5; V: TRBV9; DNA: TGTGCCAGCAGCGTAGACGAGGGAGTTGTGGAGACCCAGTACTTC; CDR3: CASSVDEGVVETQYF
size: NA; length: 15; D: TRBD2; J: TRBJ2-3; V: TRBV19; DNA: TGTGCCAGTAGTGCCGTTGGCGGGAGGGTAGATACGCAGTATTTT; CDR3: CASSAVGGRVDTQYF
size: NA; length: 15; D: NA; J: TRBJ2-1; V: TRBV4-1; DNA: TGCGCCAGCAGCCAAGAGTCCTACGGGTACAATGAGCAGTTCTTC; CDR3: CASSQESYGYNEQFF
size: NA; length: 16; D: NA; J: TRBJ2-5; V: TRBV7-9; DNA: TGTGCCAGCAGCTTCCCCGACAAGGAACTTCGGGAGACCCAGTACTTC; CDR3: CASSFPDKELRETQYF
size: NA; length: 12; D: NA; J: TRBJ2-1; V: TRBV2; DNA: TGTGCCAGCACCCGTGCCTACAATGAGCAGTTCTTC; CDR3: CASTRAYNEQFF
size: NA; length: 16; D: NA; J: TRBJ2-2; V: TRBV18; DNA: TGTGCCAGCTCACCGTGGGGGCAGATTAACACCGGGGAGCTGTTTTTT; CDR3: CASSPWGQINTGELFF